Reported below is one T cell receptor beta chain. Generation of TCR cDNA used 5'RACE template switching (which added a universal primer site and UMIs). TCRdb re-derived calls from the 5' RACE reads in MiXCR, one entry per CDR3 protein. Of a few hundred thousand distinct CDR3 sequences detected, 6.8% appear once; the ten largest clones hold 18%. With 6 bases clipped from V and 5 bases from J, the junction kept 3 bases outside the gene matches. The CDR3 totals 13 residues. Germline values: CDR1 SNHLY, CDR2 FYNNEI. This record belongs to a study of T cells after yellow fever vaccination. Whole-study context: Fractions containing few cells were prepared with SMART-Seq v4 Ultra Low Input.

The V call is TRBV2, the J call TRBJ2-5; 10 nucleotides align to TRBD2. This receptor was taken from a man aged 18 to 35 who received the YFV17D yellow fever vaccine. Sequences were derived from PBMCs, sampled roughly 46 days after the first yellow fever vaccination. The chain's CDR3 is CASRRLAGETQYF. DNA for the CDR3: TGTGCCAGCAGAAGACTAGCGGGTGAGACCCAGTACTTC.